One and the same sample provided the 29 T cell receptor beta chains below, sequenced in a study of CD8+CD57+ T cells in acquired aplastic anemia. Previously, flow cytometry had revealed CD8+CD57+ cell expansion in the patients chosen for sequencing. Genomic DNA was employed as the template in profiling TCR beta VDJ and CDR3. A single record per CDR3 protein comes from TCRdb applying MiXCR to the reads. The data contain under 500,000 distinct CDR3 sequences, about a third of them singletons. Sequencing used sorted CD4+, CD8+, or CD8+CD57+ T cells (not recorded which) from PBMCs. These receptors came from a human donor with aplastic anemia.

V usage is TRBV29-1 and J usage is TRBJ1-2, with D possibly TRBD1 on 6 matching bases. This CDR3 comprises 10 residues. Trimming shortened V by 7 bases and J by 6 bases, and 9 bases separated the two germline ends. Germline loops: CDR1 SQVTM, CDR2 ANQGSEA. This CDR3 is CSARDNGYTF. CDR3 nucleotide sequence: TGCAGCGCCAGGGACAATGGCTACACCTTC. The whole variable domain, filled in from reference TRBV29-1 and TRBJ1-2, reads SAVISQKPSRDICQRGTSLTIQCQVDSQVTMMFWYRQQPGQSLTLIATANQGSEATYESGFVIDKFPISRPNLTFSTLTVSNMSPEDSSIYLCSARDNGYTFGSGTRLTVV.

This clonotype was observed at least ten times. The chain has TRBV2 and TRBJ2-7; 9 nucleotides align to TRBD2. This CDR3 has 15 residues. Germline V gene sequence: CDR1 SNHLY, CDR2 FYNNEI. Trimming took 7 bases from V and 6 from J; bases not matched to a gene: 13. The CDR3 nucleotides are TGTGCCAGCACTGTGACGCCTAGCGGGAATGGCGAGCAGTACTTC. It specifies CASTVTPSGNGEQYF. The whole variable domain, filled in from reference TRBV2 and TRBJ2-7, reads EPEVTQTPSHQVTQMGQEVILRCVPISNHLYFYWYRQILGQKVEFLVSFYNNEISEKSEIFDDQFSVERPDGSNFTLKIRSTKLEDSAMYFCASTVTPSGNGEQYFGPGTRLTVT.

This clonotype was picked up a small number of times. The chain uses TRBV14 and TRBJ2-6; tentatively, D is TRBD2 (6 bases). The length of the CDR3 is 16 residues. Germline V gene lookup returns CDR1 SGHDN and CDR2 FVKESK. Trimming took off 1 base at V and 2 bases at J, with 9 bases between the two ends. The CDR3 reads CASSQVGGTGANVLTF. The CDR3 region has the DNA TGTGCCAGCAGCCAAGTGGGCGGGACTGGGGCCAACGTCCTGACTTTC.

Remarks on this clonotype: This may be a read error, as it is one base from a much larger clone. The chain uses TRBV9 and TRBJ2-5; D remains ambiguous. V lost 0 bases and J lost 2, with 8 bases in between. Germline-derived CDR1 and CDR2 are SGDLS and YYNGEE. The CDR3 totals 14 residues. CDR3 DNA: TGTGCCAGCAGCGTAGGGTACCGACAAGAGACCCAGTACTTC. Residues: CASSVGYRQETQYF.

This clonotype was seen repeatedly, ten times or more. J is TRBJ1-5 and V is TRBV20-1, with TRBD1 matching 7 bases. The CDR3 is 15 amino acids. The germline gives CDR1 DFQATT, CDR2 SNEGSKA (reference sequence). V dropped 5 bases and J dropped 5; count of bases not matched to a gene: 12. The CDR3 protein is CSAGRDRARDQPQHF. CDR3 bases: TGCAGTGCTGGACGCGACAGGGCGAGGGATCAGCCCCAGCATTTT.

This clonotype was observed a single time. The chain uses TRBV5-1 and TRBJ2-4; no firm D call. V lost 0 bases, J lost 0 bases, and 16 bases lay in between. The CDR3 has 18 residues. Germline V gives CDR1 SGHRS, CDR2 YFSETQ. The CDR3 coding sequence is TGCGCCAGCAGCTTGGGCTTGGACGCAATACTAGCCAAAAACATTCAGTACTTC. Translated, it gives CASSLGLDAILAKNIQYF.

This chain joins TRBV5-1 and TRBJ2-3; D is undetermined. The CDR3 is 14 residues long. V lost 3 bases to trimming and J lost 6 bases, with 14 bases between them. Germline V CDR1 and CDR2: SGHRS, YFSETQ. The CDR3 sequence: CASSSRRSWDTQYF. The DNA of the CDR3 is TGCGCCAGCAGCTCGCGGCGGTCCTGGGATACGCAGTATTTT.

The chain combines TRBV19 with TRBJ1-2; D is unresolved. Trimming stripped 3 bases from V and 11 bases from J, with 7 bases between. CDR1 and CDR2 (germline): LNHDA, SQIVND (reference sequence). The CDR3 has 10 amino acids. CDR3 amino acids: CASSMAGYTF. For the CDR3, the DNA is TGTGCCAGTAGTATGGCGGGTTACACCTTC.

Note on this clonotype: A much larger clone differs by one base, so this may be a read error. This chain uses TRBV12-3 or TRBV12-4 with TRBJ1-2; 8 nucleotides agree with TRBD1. V shed 8 bases and J 9 bases; nucleotides not matched to a gene: 11. This CDR3 is built from 13 residues. CDR3 in amino acids: CASSIGQGNRYTF. DNA of the CDR3: TGTGCCAGCTCGATAGGACAGGGTAATCGCTACACCTTC.

This clonotype was detected only once. This chain links TRBV9 with TRBJ1-2; D call uncertain. With 5 bases removed from V and 8 bases from J, the gap between germline ends came to 34 bases. The CDR3 extends over 19 amino acids. Germline values: CDR1 SGDLS, CDR2 YYNGEE. In nucleotides, the CDR3 is TGTGCCAGCAGGGGCCGGAGAAACACTCCAGGCACAGAGATTGGAGGCTACACCTTC. Amino acids: CASRGRRNTPGTEIGGYTF.

V is TRBV6-1 and J is TRBJ1-2; no clear D. This CDR3 is built from 14 residues. With 1 base removed from V and 4 bases from J, the gap between germline ends came to 10 bases. The V gene's germline CDR1 is MNHNS and CDR2 SASEGT. For the CDR3, the DNA is TGTGCCAGCAGTGAAGTGTATCCCTCCTATGGCTACACCTTC. It encodes CASSEVYPSYGYTF.

Comment on this clonotype: At one end, the junction sequence differs from germline, possibly due to a read error. The gene calls are TRBV10-3 and TRBJ1-5; D unclear. CDR3 length: 16 amino acids. The germline CDR1 and CDR2 sequences are ENHRY and SYGVKD. CDR3 amino acids: CASSEAPGRSNRPQHF. The CDR3 DNA reads TGTGCCAGCAGTGAAGCGCCTGGACGGAGCAATCGGCCCCAGCATTTT.

This clonotype was counted only a few times. The chain carries TRBV4-2 and TRBJ2-7; TRBD1 agrees at 8 bases. Per the germline V gene, CDR1 is LGHNA and CDR2 is YNFKEQ. This CDR3 has 17 residues. Germline trimming cut 4 bases from V and 0 bases from J; bases unmatched to any gene: 11. The CDR3 protein is CASSPDLPRGRSYEQYF. CDR3 in DNA: TGTGCCAGCAGCCCAGACCTACCCAGGGGGCGCTCCTACGAGCAGTACTTC.

This clonotype was picked up a small number of times. A much larger clonotype is one base distant, so this may be a read error. The J gene is TRBJ1-3, the V gene TRBV10-3; D gene uncertain. The V gene's germline CDR1 is ENHRY and CDR2 SYGVKD. The CDR3 is 13 amino acids. With 11 bases removed from V and 0 bases from J, the gap between germline ends came to 11 bases. CDR3: CAPRVNSGNTIYF. DNA of the CDR3: TGTGCCCCACGGGTTAACTCTGGAAACACCATATATTTT.

V usage is TRBV9 and J usage is TRBJ1-4; possible D gene TRBD1, 5 bases. This CDR3 has 13 amino acids. Trimming stripped 2 bases from V and 11 bases from J, with 13 bases between. CDR1 is SGDLS, CDR2 YYNGEE, per germline. CDR3 coding DNA: TGTGCCAGCAGCGTGGGGCCCGCGGGGAAACTGTTTTTT. Encoded protein: CASSVGPAGKLFF.

The chain recombines TRBV7-3 with TRBJ2-1; 12 positions agree with TRBD1. Germline V gene data show CDR1 as SGHTA and CDR2 as FQGTGA. The CDR3 is 13 amino acids. J lost 9 bases, V lost 10 bases, and 7 bases had no gene match. CDR3 amino acids: CATPGQGAGEQFF. For the CDR3, the DNA is TGTGCCACCCCGGGACAGGGGGCCGGTGAGCAGTTCTTC.

There are many counts of this clonotype. The rearrangement joins TRBV4-2 to TRBJ1-2; no reliable D call. This CDR3 is built from 16 residues. With 0 bases removed from V and 3 bases from J, the gap between germline ends came to 14 bases. CDR1 is LGHNA, CDR2 YNFKEQ, per germline. The CDR3 sequence: CASSQDGRKVDYGYTF. The DNA for the CDR3 is TGTGCCAGCAGCCAAGACGGAAGGAAGGTGGACTATGGCTACACCTTC.

This clonotype was detected a few times. The chain combines TRBV2 with TRBJ2-1, with a tentative D call TRBD2 (5 bases). The V gene's germline CDR1 is SNHLY and CDR2 FYNNEI. The CDR3 has 15 residues. V gave up 6 bases and J gave up 7 bases, with 19 bases separating them. CDR3 loop: CASSLAPESWNEQFF. The CDR3 coding sequence is TGTGCCAGCAGCTTAGCGCCAGAGAGTTGGAATGAGCAGTTCTTC.

The chain recombines TRBV29-1 with TRBJ1-2, with D perhaps matching TRBD1 (6 bases). Between the trimmed V and J ends, which lost 5 bases and 6 bases, there was a span of 13 bases. Germline V CDR1 and CDR2: SQVTM, ANQGSEA. The CDR3 is 12 residues long. The CDR3 DNA follows: TGCAGCGTTAGGTCAGGGGTGGATGGCTACACCTTC. It is translated as CSVRSGVDGYTF. The entire variable domain, with the rest obtained from reference TRBV29-1 and TRBJ1-2, is as follows: SAVISQKPSRDICQRGTSLTIQCQVDSQVTMMFWYRQQPGQSLTLIATANQGSEATYESGFVIDKFPISRPNLTFSTLTVSNMSPEDSSIYLCSVRSGVDGYTFGSGTRLTVV.

This clonotype has ten or more counts. The V and J genes are TRBV7-9 and TRBJ1-2; no clear D. The V gene lost 5 bases and the J gene lost 1 base, with 11 bases spanning the gap. CDR1 and CDR2 (germline): SEHNR, FQNEAQ (reference sequence). This CDR3 is 14 amino acids long. The CDR3 DNA reads as TGTGCCAGCAGCCCCCCGCACCATAACTATGGCTACACCTTC. Translation gives CASSPPHHNYGYTF.

The V and J genes are TRBV2 and TRBJ1-1; D remains unclear. Germline-derived CDR1 and CDR2 are SNHLY and FYNNEI. The CDR3 sequence is 11 residues long. With 6 bases removed from V and 11 bases from J, the gap between germline ends came to 13 bases. The CDR3 loop is CASRIPGGAFF. Written as DNA, the CDR3 is TGTGCCAGCAGGATCCCCGGCGGGGCTTTCTTT. The whole variable domain, remainder taken from reference TRBV2 and TRBJ1-1, is EPEVTQTPSHQVTQMGQEVILRCVPISNHLYFYWYRQILGQKVEFLVSFYNNEISEKSEIFDDQFSVERPDGSNFTLKIRSTKLEDSAMYFCASRIPGGAFFGQGTRLTVV.

This clonotype was picked up a small number of times. The V call is TRBV20-1, the J call TRBJ1-2, with D unclear. The CDR3 has 11 amino acids. Germline values: CDR1 DFQATT, CDR2 SNEGSKA (reference sequence). Trimming took 0 bases from V and 6 from J, leaving 5 bases between them. The CDR3 DNA reads as TGCAGTGCTAGAGATTTAAATGGCTACACCTTC. It codes for CSARDLNGYTF.

There are a few counts of this clonotype. The V call is TRBV24-1, the J call TRBJ2-7, with 10 bases identical to TRBD2. CDR3 length: 15 amino acids. V dropped 4 bases and J dropped 6; count of bases not matched to a gene: 8. CDR1 is KGHDR and CDR2 is SFDVKD in the germline V gene. The CDR3, as DNA: TGTGCCACCAGTGACGGGACTAGCGCCACGATCGAGCAGTACTTC. The encoded protein is CATSDGTSATIEQYF.

A few counts support this clonotype. This chain links TRBV5-1 with TRBJ1-3; 7 bases agree with TRBD1. Germline V CDR1 and CDR2: SGHRS, YFSETQ. J lost 1 base, V lost 3 bases, and 1 base had no gene match. The CDR3 is 14 residues long. The CDR3 sequence is CASSWDRSGNTIYF. DNA for the CDR3: TGCGCCAGCAGCTGGGACAGATCTGGAAACACCATATATTTT. The complete variable domain, with remaining parts taken from reference TRBV5-1 and TRBJ1-3, reads KAGVTQTPRYLIKTRGQQVTLSCSPISGHRSVSWYQQTPGQGLQFLFEYFSETQRNKGNFPGRFSGRQFSNSRSEMNVSTLELGDSALYLCASSWDRSGNTIYFGEGSWLTVV.

On this clonotype: A read error is possible here, since a much larger clone lies one base away. The rearrangement links TRBV20-1 to TRBJ1-6; maybe TRBD1 (5 bases). Trimming pared 2 bases from V and 9 bases from J, leaving 17 bases between. Germline CDR1 is DFQATT and CDR2 is SNEGSKA (reference sequence). The length of the CDR3 is 15 residues. DNA of the CDR3: TGCAGTGCTAGACCAAATCCAGGGACCAGTTCACCCCTCCACTTT. Protein product: CSARPNPGTSSPLHF.

The chain links TRBV19 to TRBJ1-6; TRBD1 might be the D (5 bases). Germline V gives CDR1 LNHDA, CDR2 SQIVND (reference sequence). This CDR3 comprises 14 residues. The ends were cut back, 1 base at V and 5 bases at J, with 6 bases in the middle. The CDR3: CASSIARDNSPLHF. The DNA for the CDR3 is TGTGCCAGTAGTATAGCCAGGGATAATTCACCCCTCCACTTT. Drawing the rest from reference TRBV19 and TRBJ1-6, the complete variable domain is DGGITQSPKYLFRKEGQNVTLSCEQNLNHDAMYWYRQDPGQGLRLIYYSQIVNDFQKGDIAEGYSVSREKKESFPLTVTSAQKNPTAFYLCASSIARDNSPLHFGNGTRLTVT.

This sequence joins TRBV15 and TRBJ1-2, with TRBD1 as a possible D gene (5 bases). V was trimmed by 1 base and J by 6 bases, leaving 12 bases between them. In germline, CDR1 is LNHNV, CDR2 YYDKDF (reference sequence). The CDR3 extends over 14 amino acids. The CDR3, as DNA: TGTGCCACCAGCAGAGGGGGCCCTGTAAATGGCTACACCTTC. This encodes CATSRGGPVNGYTF.

This clonotype has more than one count but fewer than ten. The chain links TRBV11-1 to TRBJ2-1; D tentatively reads TRBD1 or TRBD2 (5 bases each). The CDR3 length is 14 residues. The germline gives CDR1 SGHAT, CDR2 FQDESV (reference sequence). The ends were cut back, 1 base at V and 6 bases at J, with 10 bases in the middle. CDR3 DNA: TGTGCCAGCAGCTTAGACGGGGCCCGCAATGAGCAGTTCTTC. Translation: CASSLDGARNEQFF.

The J gene is TRBJ1-3, the V gene TRBV6-5; D unclear. The germline CDR1 and CDR2 sequences are MNHEY and SVGAGI. Trimming took 0 bases from V and 2 from J, leaving 14 bases between them. This CDR3 is 17 amino acids long. DNA for the CDR3: TGTGCCAGCAGTTACTCCTTGGGGTTAAGGGCTGGAAACACCATATATTTT. Encoded protein: CASSYSLGLRAGNTIYF.